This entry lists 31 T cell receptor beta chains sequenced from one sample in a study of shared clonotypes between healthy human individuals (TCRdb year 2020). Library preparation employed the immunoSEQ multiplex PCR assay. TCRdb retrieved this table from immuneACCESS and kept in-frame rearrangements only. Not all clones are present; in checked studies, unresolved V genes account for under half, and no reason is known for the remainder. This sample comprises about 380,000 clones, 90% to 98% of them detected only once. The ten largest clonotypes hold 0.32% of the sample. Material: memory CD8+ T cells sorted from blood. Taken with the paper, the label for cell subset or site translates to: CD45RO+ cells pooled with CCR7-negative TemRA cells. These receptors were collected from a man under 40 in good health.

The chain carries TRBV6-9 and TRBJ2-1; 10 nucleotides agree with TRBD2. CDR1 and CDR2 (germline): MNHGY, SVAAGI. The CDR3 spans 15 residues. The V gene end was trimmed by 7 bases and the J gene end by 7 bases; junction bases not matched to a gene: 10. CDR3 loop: CASMQREGPKNEQFF. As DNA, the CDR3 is TGTGCCAGCATGCAGCGGGAGGGCCCTAAGAATGAGCAGTTCTTC.

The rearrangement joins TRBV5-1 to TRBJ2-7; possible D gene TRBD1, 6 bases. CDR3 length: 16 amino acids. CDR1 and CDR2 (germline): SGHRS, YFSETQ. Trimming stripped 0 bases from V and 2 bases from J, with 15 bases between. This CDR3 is CASSLGLTGFPYEQYF. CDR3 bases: TGCGCCAGCAGCTTGGGCCTGACAGGTTTCCCCTACGAGCAGTACTTC. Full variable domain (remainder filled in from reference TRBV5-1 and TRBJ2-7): KAGVTQTPRYLIKTRGQQVTLSCSPISGHRSVSWYQQTPGQGLQFLFEYFSETQRNKGNFPGRFSGRQFSNSRSEMNVSTLELGDSALYLCASSLGLTGFPYEQYFGPGTRLTVT.

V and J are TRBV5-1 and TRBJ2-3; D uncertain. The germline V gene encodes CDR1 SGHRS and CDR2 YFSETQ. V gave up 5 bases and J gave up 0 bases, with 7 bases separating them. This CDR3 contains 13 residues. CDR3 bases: TGCGCCAGCAGGGGAATCAGCACAGATACGCAGTATTTT. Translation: CASRGISTDTQYF.

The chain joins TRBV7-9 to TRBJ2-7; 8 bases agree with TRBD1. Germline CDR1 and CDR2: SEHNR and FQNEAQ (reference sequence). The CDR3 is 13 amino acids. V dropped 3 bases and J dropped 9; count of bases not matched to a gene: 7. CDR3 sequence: CASSLTGESSQYF. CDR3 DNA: TGTGCCAGCAGCTTGACAGGGGAGTCGTCGCAGTACTTC.

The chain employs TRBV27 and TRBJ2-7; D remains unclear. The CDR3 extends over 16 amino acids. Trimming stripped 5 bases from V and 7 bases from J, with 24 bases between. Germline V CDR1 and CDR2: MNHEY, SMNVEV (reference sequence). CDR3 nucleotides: TGTGCCAGCAGTCCCATTACCTCTACCCCCCCTCGGGAGCAGTACTTC. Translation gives CASSPITSTPPREQYF.

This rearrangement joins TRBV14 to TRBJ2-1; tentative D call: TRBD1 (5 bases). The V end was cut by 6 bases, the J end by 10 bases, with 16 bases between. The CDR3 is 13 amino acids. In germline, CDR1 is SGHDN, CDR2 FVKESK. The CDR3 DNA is TGTGCCAGCAGACCCATGGGGCCAATGGAGCAGTTCTTC. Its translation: CASRPMGPMEQFF.

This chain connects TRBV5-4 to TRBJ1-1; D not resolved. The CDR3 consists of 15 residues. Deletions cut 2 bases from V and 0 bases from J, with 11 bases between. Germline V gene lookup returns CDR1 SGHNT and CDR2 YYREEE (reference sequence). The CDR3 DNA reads TGTGCCAGCAGCTTCACGGGCATAATGAACACTGAAGCTTTCTTT. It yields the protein CASSFTGIMNTEAFF.

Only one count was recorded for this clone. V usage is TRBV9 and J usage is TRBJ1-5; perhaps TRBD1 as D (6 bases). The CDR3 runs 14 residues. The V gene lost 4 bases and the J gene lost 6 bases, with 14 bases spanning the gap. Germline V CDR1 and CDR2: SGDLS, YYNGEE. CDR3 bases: TGTGCCAGCAGCCCTCACAGGGTTGGTCAGCCCCAGCATTTT. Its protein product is CASSPHRVGQPQHF.

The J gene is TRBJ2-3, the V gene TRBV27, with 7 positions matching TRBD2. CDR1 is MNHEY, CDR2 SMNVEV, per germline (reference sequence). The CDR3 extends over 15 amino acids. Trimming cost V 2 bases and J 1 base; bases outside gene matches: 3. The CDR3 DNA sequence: TGTGCCAGCAGTTTAGCGGGAGTCGGCACAGATACGCAGTATTTT. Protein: CASSLAGVGTDTQYF.

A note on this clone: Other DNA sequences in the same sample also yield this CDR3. The CDR3 loop is CASKPDSYYGYTF. The CDR3 DNA is TGTGCCAGCAAACCTGACAGTTATTATGGCTACACCTTC. The chain is built from TRBV6-1 and TRBJ1-2, with D possibly matching TRBD1 (5 bases). V lost 7 bases, J lost 5 bases, and 14 bases lay in between. The CDR3 covers 13 residues. Germline assignment: CDR1 MNHNS and CDR2 SASEGT.

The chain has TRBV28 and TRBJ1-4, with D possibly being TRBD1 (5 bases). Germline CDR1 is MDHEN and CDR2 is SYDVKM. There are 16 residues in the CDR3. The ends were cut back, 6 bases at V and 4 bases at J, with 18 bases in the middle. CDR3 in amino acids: CASSFEHRQINEKLFF. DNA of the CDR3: TGTGCCAGCAGCTTCGAACATCGACAGATTAATGAAAAACTGTTTTTT.

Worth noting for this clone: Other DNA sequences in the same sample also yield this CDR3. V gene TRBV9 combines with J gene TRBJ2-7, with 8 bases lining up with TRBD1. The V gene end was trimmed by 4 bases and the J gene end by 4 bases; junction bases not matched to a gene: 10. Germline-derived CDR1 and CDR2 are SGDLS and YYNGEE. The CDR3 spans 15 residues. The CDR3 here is CASSTGQAPVYEQYF. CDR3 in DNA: TGTGCCAGCAGCACGGGACAGGCCCCAGTTTACGAGCAGTACTTC.

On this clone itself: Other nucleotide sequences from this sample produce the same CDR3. In DNA, the CDR3 is TGTGCCAGCAGTTTAGGGCAGAACACCGGGGAGCTGTTTTTT. Protein sequence: CASSLGQNTGELFF. The genes are TRBV28 and TRBJ2-2; no clear D gene. The CDR3 is made up of 14 amino acids. Germline V CDR1 and CDR2: MDHEN, SYDVKM. The V end lost 2 bases, the J end lost 1 base, and 5 bases lay between the germline ends.

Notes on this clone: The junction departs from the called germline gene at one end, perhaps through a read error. CDR3 amino acids: CASSPYQGTDTQYF. CDR3 DNA: TGTGCCAGTTCACCATATCAGGGGACAGATACGCAGTATTTT. The chain employs TRBV18 and TRBJ2-3, with a weak D call TRBD1 (6 bases). This CDR3 spans 14 amino acids. Germline loops: CDR1 KGHSH, CDR2 LQKENI.

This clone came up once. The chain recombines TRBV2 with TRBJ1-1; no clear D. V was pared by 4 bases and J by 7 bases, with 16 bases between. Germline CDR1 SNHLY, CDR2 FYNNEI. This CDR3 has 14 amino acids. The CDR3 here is CASSVPLPNGEAFF. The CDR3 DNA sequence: TGTGCCAGCAGTGTTCCCCTTCCCAACGGTGAAGCTTTCTTT.

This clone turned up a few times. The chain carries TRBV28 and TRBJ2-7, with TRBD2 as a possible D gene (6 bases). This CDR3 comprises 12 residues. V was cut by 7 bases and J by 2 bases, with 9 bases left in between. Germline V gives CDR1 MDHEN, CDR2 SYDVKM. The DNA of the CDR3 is TGTGCCAGCAAAGCGGGCCCCTACGAGCAGTACTTC. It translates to CASKAGPYEQYF. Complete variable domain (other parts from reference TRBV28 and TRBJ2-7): DVKVTQSSRYLVKRTGEKVFLECVQDMDHENMFWYRQDPGLGLRLIYFSYDVKMKEKGDIPEGYSVSREKKERFSLILESASTNQTSMYLCASKAGPYEQYFGPGTRLTVT.

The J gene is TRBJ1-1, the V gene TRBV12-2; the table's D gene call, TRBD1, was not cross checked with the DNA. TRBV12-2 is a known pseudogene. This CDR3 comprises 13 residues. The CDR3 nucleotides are TGTGCAAGTGGGGCATTCAAGGACACTGAAGCTTTCTTT. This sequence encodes CASGAFKDTEAFF.

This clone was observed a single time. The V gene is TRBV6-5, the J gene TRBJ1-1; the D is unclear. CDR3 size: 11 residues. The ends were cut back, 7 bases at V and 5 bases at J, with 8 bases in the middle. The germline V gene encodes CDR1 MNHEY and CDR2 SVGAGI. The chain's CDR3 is CASTRWTEAFF. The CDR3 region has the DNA TGTGCCAGCACCCGGTGGACTGAAGCTTTCTTT.

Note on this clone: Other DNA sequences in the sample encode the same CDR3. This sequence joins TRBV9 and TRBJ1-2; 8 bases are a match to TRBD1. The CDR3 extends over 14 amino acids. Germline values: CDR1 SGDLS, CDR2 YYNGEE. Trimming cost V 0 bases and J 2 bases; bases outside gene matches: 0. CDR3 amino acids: CASSVGTGNYGYTF. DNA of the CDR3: TGTGCCAGCAGCGTAGGGACAGGGAACTATGGCTACACCTTC.

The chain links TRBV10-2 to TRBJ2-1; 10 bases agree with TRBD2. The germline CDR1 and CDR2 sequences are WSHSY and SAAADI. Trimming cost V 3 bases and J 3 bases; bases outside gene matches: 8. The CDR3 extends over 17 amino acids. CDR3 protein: CASSDVTSGTHYNEQFF. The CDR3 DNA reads TGCGCCAGCAGTGATGTAACTAGCGGGACCCACTACAATGAGCAGTTCTTC.

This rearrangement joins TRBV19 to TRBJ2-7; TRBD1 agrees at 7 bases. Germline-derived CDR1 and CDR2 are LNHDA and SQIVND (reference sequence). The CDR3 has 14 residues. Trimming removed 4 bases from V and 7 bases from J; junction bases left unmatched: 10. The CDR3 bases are TGTGCCAGTAGTAACTTCCACAGGGGCGGGGAGCAGTACTTC. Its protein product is CASSNFHRGGEQYF.

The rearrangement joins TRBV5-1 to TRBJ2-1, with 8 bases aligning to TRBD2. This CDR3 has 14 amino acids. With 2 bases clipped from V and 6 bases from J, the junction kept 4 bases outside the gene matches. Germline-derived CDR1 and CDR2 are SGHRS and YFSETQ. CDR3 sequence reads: CASSLSGSGNEQFF. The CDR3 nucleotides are TGCGCCAGCAGCTTAAGCGGGAGCGGCAATGAGCAGTTCTTC.

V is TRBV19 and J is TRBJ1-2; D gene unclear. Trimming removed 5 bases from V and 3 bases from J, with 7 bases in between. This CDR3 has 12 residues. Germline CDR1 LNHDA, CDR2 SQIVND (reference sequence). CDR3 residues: CASSPPYYGYTF. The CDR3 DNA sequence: TGTGCCAGTAGTCCTCCGTACTATGGCTACACCTTC.

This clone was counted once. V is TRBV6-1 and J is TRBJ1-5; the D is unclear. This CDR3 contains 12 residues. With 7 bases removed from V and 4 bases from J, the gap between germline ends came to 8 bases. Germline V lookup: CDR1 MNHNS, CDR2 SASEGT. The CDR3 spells CASKRRNQPQHF. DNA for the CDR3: TGTGCCAGCAAAAGGAGAAATCAGCCCCAGCATTTT.

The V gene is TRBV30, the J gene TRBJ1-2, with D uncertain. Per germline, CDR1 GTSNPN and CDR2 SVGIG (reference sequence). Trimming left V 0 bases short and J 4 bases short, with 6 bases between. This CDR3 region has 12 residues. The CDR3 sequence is CAWSVTSYGYTF. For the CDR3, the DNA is TGTGCCTGGAGTGTAACCAGCTATGGCTACACCTTC.

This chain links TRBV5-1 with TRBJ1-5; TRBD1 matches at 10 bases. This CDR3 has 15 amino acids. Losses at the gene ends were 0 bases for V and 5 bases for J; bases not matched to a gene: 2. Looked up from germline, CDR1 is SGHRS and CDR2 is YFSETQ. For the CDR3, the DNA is TGCGCCAGCAGCTTGGGGACAGGGGGTCATCAGCCCCAGCATTTT. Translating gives CASSLGTGGHQPQHF. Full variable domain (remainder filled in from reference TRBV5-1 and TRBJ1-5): KAGVTQTPRYLIKTRGQQVTLSCSPISGHRSVSWYQQTPGQGLQFLFEYFSETQRNKGNFPGRFSGRQFSNSRSEMNVSTLELGDSALYLCASSLGTGGHQPQHFGDGTRLSIL.

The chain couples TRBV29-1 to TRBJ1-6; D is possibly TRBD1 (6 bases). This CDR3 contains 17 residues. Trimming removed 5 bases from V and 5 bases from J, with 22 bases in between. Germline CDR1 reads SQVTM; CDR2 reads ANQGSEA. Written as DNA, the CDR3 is TGCAGCGTTCAGAACACAGGGATATGCACGCATAATTCACCCCTCCACTTT. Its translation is CSVQNTGICTHNSPLHF.

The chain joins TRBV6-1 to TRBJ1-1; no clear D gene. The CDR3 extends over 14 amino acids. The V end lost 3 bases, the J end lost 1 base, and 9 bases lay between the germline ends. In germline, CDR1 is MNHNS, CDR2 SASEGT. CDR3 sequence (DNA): TGTGCCAGCAGTGAGCCGTTATCGAACACTGAAGCTTTCTTT. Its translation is CASSEPLSNTEAFF.

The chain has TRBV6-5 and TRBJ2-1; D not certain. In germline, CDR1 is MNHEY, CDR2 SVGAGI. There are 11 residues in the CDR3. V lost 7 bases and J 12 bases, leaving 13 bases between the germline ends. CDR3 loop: CASTDSTRQFF. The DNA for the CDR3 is TGTGCCAGCACCGATTCTACTCGGCAGTTCTTC.

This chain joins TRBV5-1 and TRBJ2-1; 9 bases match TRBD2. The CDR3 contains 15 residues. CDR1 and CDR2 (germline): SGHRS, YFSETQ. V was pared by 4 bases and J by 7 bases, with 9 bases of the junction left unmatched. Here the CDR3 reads CASSEELAGRNEQFF. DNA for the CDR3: TGCGCCAGCAGCGAGGAACTAGCGGGTCGGAATGAGCAGTTCTTC.

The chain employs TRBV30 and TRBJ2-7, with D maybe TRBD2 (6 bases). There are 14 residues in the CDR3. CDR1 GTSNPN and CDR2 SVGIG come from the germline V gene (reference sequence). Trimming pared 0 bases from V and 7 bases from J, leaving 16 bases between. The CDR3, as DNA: TGTGCCTGGAGTGTATGGCGGGGAGAGGAAGAGCAGTACTTC. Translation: CAWSVWRGEEEQYF.